The clone carrying this T cell receptor (beta chain) was counted a few times. A history of autoimmune disease or systemic immunosuppression excluded patients. Per the germline V gene, CDR1 is SGHVS and CDR2 is FQNEAQ. Trimming removed 0 bases from V and 6 bases from J; junction bases left unmatched: 11. This CDR3 is 16 amino acids long. Libraries were prepared by immunoSEQ multiplex PCR; TCRdb keeps only in-frame clonotypes and omits some of them. The table lists just under 7,000 clones, 76% of them singletons. This sample is drawn from a study of OX40 agonist ivuxolimab in advanced cancers. Sequencing was performed on CD4+ or CD8+ T cells sorted from blood, taken in a trial of the OX40 agonist ivuxolimab. The sequence came from an adult with an advanced solid tumor such as melanoma, head and neck, liver or kidney cancer. This chain links TRBV7-8 with TRBJ2-7; TRBD2 aligns across 7 bases. CDR3 DNA sequence: TGTGCCAGCAGCTTAGCCCCCGCGGGAGCCGTCGCCGAGCAGTACTTC. The encoded protein is CASSLAPAGAVAEQYF.